Listed below are T cell receptor beta chains from one sample, sequenced in a study of response to subunit inactivated influenza vaccine. TCRdb processed the RT-PCR reads anew with MiXCR; each CDR3 protein has one entry. The sample includes around 520,000 distinct CDR3 sequences, 25% of them seen just once. The sequencing here drew on CD4+ T cells sorted from PBMCs, taken 5 to 6 days after vaccination. These receptors were taken from a middle-aged man who received an inactivated influenza vaccine. Each CDR3 is given with its conserved first and last residue. A D gene is named only where the DNA matches it firmly. Clone size, where shown, is once, few, many, or a class for clones that have expanded.

size	D	V	J	CDR3	DNA
many	TRBD1	TRBV10-3	TRBJ2-7	CAISDQTGGPSYEQYF	TGTGCCATCAGCGATCAAACAGGGGGACCGTCCTACGAGCAGTACTTC
.	TRBD2	TRBV7-2	TRBJ2-1	CASSFGIQGTSGRGFGSYNEQFF	TGTGCCAGCAGCTTCGGGATCCAGGGGACTAGCGGGAGAGGTTTCGGTTCCTACAATGAGCAGTTCTTC
.	.	TRBV6-2/TRBV6-3	TRBJ2-5	CASRLQGGGQETQYF	TGTGCCAGCAGACTACAGGGAGGAGGTCAAGAGACCCAGTACTTC
few	.	TRBV14	TRBJ1-2	CASSQAHPTGLSNYGYTF	TGTGCCAGCAGCCAAGCCCACCCCACAGGGCTATCTAACTATGGCTACACCTTC
few	TRBD2	TRBV20-1	TRBJ2-3	CSAKWTGGQADTQYF	TGCAGTGCTAAGTGGACGGGGGGGCAGGCAGATACGCAGTATTTT
.	.	TRBV15	TRBJ2-1	CATRSLTGREFF	TGTGCCACCAGGAGCCTTACAGGGAGGGAGTTCTTC
.	.	TRBV28	TRBJ2-7	CASSKKPYEQYF	TGTGCCAGCAGCAAGAAGCCCTACGAGCAGTACTTC
many	.	TRBV7-2	TRBJ2-5	CASSLGGRETQYF	TGTGCCAGCAGCTTAGGCGGCCGTGAGACCCAGTACTTC
.	.	TRBV20-1	TRBJ1-1	CSARDPAGSRDEAFF	TGCAGTGCTAGAGATCCGGCAGGGAGTAGGGATGAAGCTTTCTTT
once	TRBD1	TRBV5-1	TRBJ2-7	CASSLTTGENYEQYF	TGCGCCAGCAGCTTGACCACAGGGGAGAACTACGAGCAGTACTTC